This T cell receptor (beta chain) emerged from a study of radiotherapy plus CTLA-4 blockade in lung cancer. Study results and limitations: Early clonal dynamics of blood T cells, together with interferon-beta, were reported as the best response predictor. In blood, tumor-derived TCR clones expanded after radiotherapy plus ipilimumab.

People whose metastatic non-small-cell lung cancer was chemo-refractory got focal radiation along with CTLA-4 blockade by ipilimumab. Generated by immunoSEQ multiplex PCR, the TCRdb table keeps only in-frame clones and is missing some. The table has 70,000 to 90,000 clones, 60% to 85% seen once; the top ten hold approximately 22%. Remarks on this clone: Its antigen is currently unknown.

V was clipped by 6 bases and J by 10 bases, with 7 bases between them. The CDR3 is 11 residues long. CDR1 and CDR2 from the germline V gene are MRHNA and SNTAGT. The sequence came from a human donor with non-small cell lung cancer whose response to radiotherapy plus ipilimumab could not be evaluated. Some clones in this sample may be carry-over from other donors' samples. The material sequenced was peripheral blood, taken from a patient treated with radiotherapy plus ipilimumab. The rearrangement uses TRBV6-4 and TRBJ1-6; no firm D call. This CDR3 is CASSRFSPLHF. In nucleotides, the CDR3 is TGTGCCAGCAGCAGGTTCTCACCCCTCCACTTT.